This T cell receptor (beta chain) was profiled in a study of T-cell reconstitution after alpha-beta-depleted transplantation in children. As it was prepared, the TCRbeta library received unique molecular identifiers. TCRdb called the PCR reads again in MiXCR, with one record for every CDR3 protein. The sample contains about 100,000 distinct CDR3 sequences, about 6.4% of which appear only once. At least ten counts were recorded for this clonotype. Its matching antigen is unknown. General observations from the study: Counts and diversity of T cells one year after transplant came mostly from newly produced T cells.

Sequences were derived from PBMCs, mostly from graft donor cells, sampled 360 days after TCRalphabeta/CD19-depleted stem cell transplant. The TCR sequence derives from a male patient between 2 and 10 years old who had a stem cell transplant for acute lymphoblastic leukemia, so the T cells may come from the graft donor.

The CDR3 is CASSKPPWTSGVNEQYF. DNA for the CDR3: TGTGCCAGCAGCAAGCCTCCTTGGACTAGCGGGGTTAACGAGCAGTACTTC. This sequence joins TRBV28 and TRBJ2-7; 12 positions agree with TRBD2. Per germline, CDR1 MDHEN and CDR2 SYDVKM. With V trimmed by 6 bases and J by 5 bases, 14 bases remained unmatched. This CDR3 has 17 amino acids.